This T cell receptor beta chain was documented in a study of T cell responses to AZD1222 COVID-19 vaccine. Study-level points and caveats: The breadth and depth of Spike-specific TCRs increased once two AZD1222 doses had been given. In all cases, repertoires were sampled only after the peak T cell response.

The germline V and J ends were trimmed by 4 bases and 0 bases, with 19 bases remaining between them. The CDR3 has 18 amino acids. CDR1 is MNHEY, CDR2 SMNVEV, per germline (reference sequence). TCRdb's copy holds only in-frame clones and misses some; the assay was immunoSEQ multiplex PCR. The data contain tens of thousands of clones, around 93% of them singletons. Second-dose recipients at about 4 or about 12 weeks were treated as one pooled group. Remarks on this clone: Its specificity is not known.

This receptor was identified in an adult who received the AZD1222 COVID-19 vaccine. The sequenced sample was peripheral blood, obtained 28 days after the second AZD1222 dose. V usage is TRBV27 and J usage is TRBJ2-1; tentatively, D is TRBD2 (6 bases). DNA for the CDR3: TGTGCCAGCAGTTGGGGGGTGCCTTGGGGTGGCTCCTACAATGAGCAGTTCTTC. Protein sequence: CASSWGVPWGGSYNEQFF.